The 5 T cell receptor beta chains below were found in one sample sequenced in a study of blood T cell repertoires in COVID-19. The protocol was immunoSEQ multiplex PCR, while the TCRdb copy is restricted to in-frame clones and leaves out a portion. The sample shows about 95,000 clones, approximately 84% of them seen only once. Sequencing input: peripheral blood. These receptor sequences come from a human donor in a cohort sampled during active COVID-19.

The chain carries TRBV7-6 and TRBJ1-6, with 8 positions matching TRBD1. The junction had 20 bases not matched to a gene; V was cut back by 5 bases and J by 8 bases. CDR1 is SGHVS and CDR2 is FNYEAQ in the germline V gene. The CDR3 totals 19 residues. DNA of the CDR3: TGTGCCAGCAGCCCAACATTCCCCTTGGACAGGGCATGGGATTCACCCCTCCACTTT. Its translation: CASSPTFPLDRAWDSPLHF.

This chain links TRBV5-1 with TRBJ2-4; TRBD1 is a possible D gene (6 bases). The germline V gene has CDR1 SGHRS and CDR2 YFSETQ. This CDR3 comprises 15 residues. V gave up 7 bases and J gave up 1 base, with 15 bases separating them. The chain's CDR3 is CASSNPQGAKNIQYF. The CDR3 nucleotides are TGCGCCAGCTCCAACCCCCAGGGGGCCAAAAACATTCAGTACTTC. The full variable domain, its missing parts supplied by reference TRBV5-1 and TRBJ2-4, is KAGVTQTPRYLIKTRGQQVTLSCSPISGHRSVSWYQQTPGQGLQFLFEYFSETQRNKGNFPGRFSGRQFSNSRSEMNVSTLELGDSALYLCASSNPQGAKNIQYFGAGTRLSVL.

The gene calls are TRBV6-5 and TRBJ2-3; 9 bases agree with TRBD1. Trimming cost V 0 bases and J 11 bases; bases outside gene matches: 9. The CDR3 runs 15 residues. Germline loops: CDR1 MNHEY, CDR2 SVGAGI. In nucleotides, the CDR3 is TGTGCCAGCAGTTACTCCGGGACAGGGTACTCCAAGCAGTATTTT. Protein: CASSYSGTGYSKQYF.

This chain links TRBV27 with TRBJ1-5; possible D gene TRBD1, 6 bases. The V end was cut by 5 bases, the J end by 0 bases, with 14 bases between. This CDR3 is 16 amino acids long. Germline CDR1 is MNHEY and CDR2 is SMNVEV (reference sequence). CDR3 sequence reads: CASSPRTDYSNQPQHF. Here the CDR3 DNA reads TGTGCCAGCAGTCCCAGGACAGACTATAGCAATCAGCCCCAGCATTTT.

The rearrangement links TRBV20-1 to TRBJ2-2; 14 nucleotides agree with TRBD2. V lost 5 bases and J lost 5; bases outside the gene matches: 4. The CDR3 totals 15 residues. Germline lookup yields CDR1 DFQATT and CDR2 SNEGSKA (reference sequence). Written as DNA, the CDR3 is TGCAGTGCTCGTGGGACTAGCGGGAGTACCGGGGAGCTGTTTTTT. It translates to CSARGTSGSTGELFF.